These T cell receptor beta chains were read from a single sample in a study of blood T cell repertoires in COVID-19. Using immunoSEQ multiplex PCR, the repertoire was profiled, and TCRdb retains in-frame clones only, with some absent. The sample yields about 190,000 clones, more than 75% seen once. Sequenced sample: PBMCs or T cells enriched from blood (not recorded which). Source of these receptors: a woman between 50 and 59 years old with acute COVID-19. The CDR3 runs from the conserved cysteine through the conserved F or W. D genes are given only for firm matches. Size is omitted from some rows. Given values are once, few, many or a class for expanded clones.

cdr3_nt: TGTGCCAGCAGCGCTGCAGGGTCGTCTAACTATGGCTACACCTTC
cdr3_aa: CASSAAGSSNYGYTF
clone_size: -
v_call: TRBV2
j_call: TRBJ1-2
d_call: -

cdr3_nt: TGTGCCTGGACTCCCGTTGCGGGCGGTCCTGGCTACACCTTC
cdr3_aa: CAWTPVAGGPGYTF
clone_size: -
v_call: TRBV30
j_call: TRBJ1-2
d_call: -

cdr3_nt: TGTGCCAGCAGTGAGGGGAGTCAGCCCCAGCATTTT
cdr3_aa: CASSEGSQPQHF
clone_size: -
v_call: TRBV6-1
j_call: TRBJ1-5
d_call: -

cdr3_nt: TGTGCCAGCAGCTGGGACAGGGGCTATGGCTACACCTTC
cdr3_aa: CASSWDRGYGYTF
clone_size: -
v_call: TRBV5-8
j_call: TRBJ1-2
d_call: TRBD1

cdr3_nt: TGCGCCAGCAGCCAAGACACAGGGGGCAGCTATGGCTACACCTTC
cdr3_aa: CASSQDTGGSYGYTF
clone_size: -
v_call: TRBV4-3
j_call: TRBJ1-2
d_call: TRBD1

cdr3_nt: TGTGCCAGCAGCCAACTACAGGGGGCAGTTGAAGCTTTCTTT
cdr3_aa: CASSQLQGAVEAFF
clone_size: -
v_call: TRBV14
j_call: TRBJ1-1
d_call: TRBD1

cdr3_nt: TGCGCCAGCGCCTGGGTTCAGGGGCCTGGGGCCAACGTCCTGACTTTC
cdr3_aa: CASAWVQGPGANVLTF
clone_size: once
v_call: TRBV4-1
j_call: TRBJ2-6
d_call: -

cdr3_nt: TGTGCCAGCTCGGGACTTCTCACAGATACGCAGTATTTT
cdr3_aa: CASSGLLTDTQYF
clone_size: few
v_call: TRBV19
j_call: TRBJ2-3
d_call: -

cdr3_nt: TGTGCCAGCAGCTTAGTGGGGCGGGGCTCTGGAAACACCATATATTTT
cdr3_aa: CASSLVGRGSGNTIYF
clone_size: few
v_call: TRBV7-2
j_call: TRBJ1-3
d_call: -

cdr3_nt: TGTGTCTCGACAGGGCCTTCCATGAACACTGAAGCTTTCTTT
cdr3_aa: CVSTGPSMNTEAFF
clone_size: -
v_call: TRBV28
j_call: TRBJ1-1
d_call: TRBD1

cdr3_nt: TGTGCCAGTAGTCGCACTAGCGGGGGGCCGGATGGGCAAGAGACCCAGTACTTC
cdr3_aa: CASSRTSGGPDGQETQYF
clone_size: -
v_call: TRBV19
j_call: TRBJ2-5
d_call: TRBD2

cdr3_nt: TGTGCCAGCAGTCGGGACTCCTCCTCCTACAATGAGCAGTTCTTC
cdr3_aa: CASSRDSSSYNEQFF
clone_size: few
v_call: TRBV28
j_call: TRBJ2-1
d_call: -

cdr3_nt: TGTGCCAGCAGTGACGGTCGGGAGAAACTGTTTTTT
cdr3_aa: CASSDGREKLFF
clone_size: -
v_call: TRBV6-1
j_call: TRBJ1-4
d_call: -

cdr3_nt: TGTGCCAGCAGCAACGGGGGGAACCCTAGCACAGATACGCAGTATTTT
cdr3_aa: CASSNGGNPSTDTQYF
clone_size: -
v_call: TRBV21-1
j_call: TRBJ2-3
d_call: -